Below, 26 T cell receptor beta chains from the same sample are listed, as sequenced in a study of cytomegalovirus exposure and HLA in healthy donors. Primers: 60 Vbeta forward and 13 Jbeta reverse. Repertoires were generated with immunoSEQ multiplex PCR, while TCRdb's copy carries only in-frame clones and drops some. The sample includes some 140,000 clones, roughly 83% of them seen just once. The sequenced material came from PBMCs. The receptors were sampled from a female donor in good health and CMV-seronegative.

Points on this clone: The same CDR3 is also encoded by other DNA sequences in this sample. The chain is built from TRBV7-9 and TRBJ2-2, with TRBD2 matching 7 bases. From germline, CDR1 is SEHNR and CDR2 FQNEAQ (reference sequence). The CDR3 sequence is 13 residues long. V was pared by 3 bases and J by 5 bases, with 0 bases of the junction left unmatched. The CDR3 loop reads CASSLGGTGELFF. CDR3 nucleotides: TGTGCCAGCAGCTTGGGAGGGACCGGGGAGCTGTTTTTT.

The V call is TRBV2, the J call TRBJ2-5; 7 bases are a match to TRBD2. V lost 8 bases and J lost 2; bases outside the gene matches: 14. This CDR3 has 16 residues. Germline V gene sequence: CDR1 SNHLY, CDR2 FYNNEI. CDR3 residues: CASPTGSLAVQETQYF. CDR3 in DNA: TGTGCCAGCCCCACCGGGAGTCTAGCGGTTCAAGAGACCCAGTACTTC. Full variable domain (outside the CDR3, taken from reference TRBV2 and TRBJ2-5): EPEVTQTPSHQVTQMGQEVILRCVPISNHLYFYWYRQILGQKVEFLVSFYNNEISEKSEIFDDQFSVERPDGSNFTLKIRSTKLEDSAMYFCASPTGSLAVQETQYFGPGTRLLVL.

This clone was found once. V and J are TRBV4-1 and TRBJ2-2, with TRBD1 identical over 10 bases. CDR3 size: 18 residues. The germline V gene encodes CDR1 MGHRA and CDR2 YSYEKL. V lost 3 bases and J lost 3; bases outside the gene matches: 10. CDR3 sequence reads: CASSHMKPGQGYTGELFF. For the CDR3, the DNA is TGCGCCAGCAGCCATATGAAACCGGGACAGGGGTACACCGGGGAGCTGTTTTTT.

The rearrangement uses TRBV7-2 and TRBJ2-3, with TRBD2 matching over 11 bases. This CDR3 region has 15 residues. V gave up 4 bases and J gave up 6 bases; unmatched junction bases: 6. Germline CDR1 SGHTA, CDR2 FQGNSA. The CDR3 loop reads CASSSTSGSGDTQYF. CDR3 in DNA: TGTGCCAGCAGCTCCACTAGCGGGAGTGGTGATACGCAGTATTTT.

V is TRBV2 and J is TRBJ2-3, with a tentative D call TRBD2 (6 bases). V was pared by 6 bases and J by 3 bases, with 13 bases between. CDR3 length: 14 residues. Germline assignment: CDR1 SNHLY and CDR2 FYNNEI. CDR3 sequence: CASSTRRGTDTQYF. CDR3 coding DNA: TGTGCCAGCAGCACTAGACGGGGGACAGATACGCAGTATTTT.

This chain uses TRBV29-1 with TRBJ1-2; TRBD1 aligns across 10 bases. The CDR3 is 10 residues long. The germline gives CDR1 SQVTM, CDR2 ANQGSEA. Germline trimming cut 4 bases from V and 13 bases from J; bases unmatched to any gene: 3. CDR3 in amino acids: CSVGGQGLTF. CDR3 DNA sequence: TGCAGCGTTGGGGGACAGGGGCTCACCTTC. Based on the CDR3 plus reference TRBV29-1 and TRBJ1-2, the full variable domain is SAVISQKPSRDICQRGTSLTIQCQVDSQVTMMFWYRQQPGQSLTLIATANQGSEATYESGFVIDKFPISRPNLTFSTLTVSNMSPEDSSIYLCSVGGQGLTFGSGTRLTVV.

The V and J genes are TRBV5-1 and TRBJ2-3; no reliable D call. The V and J ends lost 0 bases and 0 bases respectively, with 5 bases between them. The CDR3 contains 14 residues. CDR1 SGHRS and CDR2 YFSETQ come from the germline V gene. CDR3 residues: CASSLVLSTDTQYF. CDR3 sequence (DNA): TGCGCCAGCAGCTTGGTACTGAGCACAGATACGCAGTATTTT. The full variable domain, in which reference TRBV5-1 and TRBJ2-3 provide the parts outside the CDR3, is KAGVTQTPRYLIKTRGQQVTLSCSPISGHRSVSWYQQTPGQGLQFLFEYFSETQRNKGNFPGRFSGRQFSNSRSEMNVSTLELGDSALYLCASSLVLSTDTQYFGPGTRLTVL.

The rearrangement links TRBV11-2 to TRBJ1-1; 11 bases agree with TRBD1. This CDR3 is 16 amino acids long. The V and J ends lost 4 bases and 4 bases, in that order; junction bases with no gene match: 8. Germline V gene sequence: CDR1 SGHAT, CDR2 FQNNGV. This chain's CDR3 is CASSSDRGRVITEAFF. Written as DNA, the CDR3 is TGTGCCAGCAGCTCGGACAGGGGGCGAGTAATCACTGAAGCTTTCTTT.

This sequence joins TRBV29-1 and TRBJ2-7, with 11 nucleotides matching TRBD1. The CDR3 loop spans 13 amino acids. The germline CDR1 and CDR2 sequences are SQVTM and ANQGSEA. V dropped 7 bases and J dropped 7; count of bases not matched to a gene: 9. The CDR3 loop reads CSAQRDRGGEQYF. The CDR3, as DNA: TGCAGCGCCCAAAGGGACAGGGGGGGTGAGCAGTACTTC.

Only a few counts were recorded for this clone. The chain employs TRBV27 and TRBJ2-7; tentative D call: TRBD1 (5 bases). There are 15 residues in the CDR3. The V gene lost 2 bases and the J gene lost 4 bases, with 15 bases spanning the gap. Germline V gene data show CDR1 as MNHEY and CDR2 as SMNVEV (reference sequence). DNA of the CDR3: TGTGCCAGCAGTTTAGGTCAGGGCCCTTGGTACGAGCAGTACTTC. It specifies CASSLGQGPWYEQYF.

The rearrangement links TRBV19 to TRBJ2-5; 11 bases agree with TRBD2. In germline, CDR1 is LNHDA, CDR2 SQIVND (reference sequence). V shed 4 bases and J 0 bases; nucleotides not matched to a gene: 4. CDR3 length: 16 residues. The CDR3 spells CASSRGLAEYQETQYF. In DNA form, the CDR3 reads TGTGCCAGTAGTAGGGGACTAGCGGAATACCAAGAGACCCAGTACTTC.

The chain employs TRBV1 and TRBJ2-1; the D call in the table, TRBD2, was not verified against the DNA. TRBV1 is designated a pseudogene. The CDR3 extends over 17 amino acids. In DNA, the CDR3 is TGCACCAGCAGCCATGCCGTCAGTGGATGGAGGGAGAATGAGCAGTTCTTC. Translating gives CTSSHAVSGWRENEQFF.

V gene TRBV30 combines with J gene TRBJ1-1, with 9 bases fitting TRBD1. CDR3 size: 13 residues. V was pared by 5 bases and J by 4 bases, with 5 bases of the junction left unmatched. Germline assignment: CDR1 GTSNPN and CDR2 SVGIG (reference sequence). The CDR3 nucleotides are TGTGCCTGGGACAGGGGGTTCGGCACTGAAGCTTTCTTT. This codes for CAWDRGFGTEAFF.

The chain recombines TRBV2 with TRBJ2-5, with D maybe TRBD1 (6 bases). CDR3 length equals 11 residues. Per germline, CDR1 SNHLY and CDR2 FYNNEI. V dropped 6 bases and J dropped 6 bases, with 8 bases sitting between them. The CDR3 loop is CASRQGQTQYF. In DNA form, the CDR3 reads TGTGCCAGCAGACAGGGACAGACCCAGTACTTC.

The chain links TRBV29-1 to TRBJ2-3, with 7 nucleotides matching TRBD1. Germline CDR1 reads SQVTM; CDR2 reads ANQGSEA. Trimming took 4 bases from V and 1 from J; bases not matched to a gene: 2. The CDR3 is 13 amino acids. CDR3 sequence: CSVGQGGTDTQYF. CDR3 bases: TGCAGCGTTGGGCAGGGGGGCACAGATACGCAGTATTTT.

The rearrangement links TRBV11-3 to TRBJ2-1, with TRBD1 matching over 11 bases. Germline V gene sequence: CDR1 SGHNT, CDR2 YENEEA. This CDR3 is built from 15 residues. J lost 7 bases, V lost 5 bases, and 7 bases had no gene match. CDR3 in amino acids: CASSARDRGSNEQFF. The CDR3 bases are TGTGCCAGCAGCGCCCGGGACAGGGGGTCGAATGAGCAGTTCTTC.

The chain links TRBV12-5 to TRBJ1-5; D call uncertain. CDR1 and CDR2 (germline): LGHNT, FRNRAP. The ends were cut back, 0 bases at V and 6 bases at J, with 9 bases in the middle. The CDR3 is 14 residues long. CDR3 sequence: CASGLVAVGQPQHF. CDR3 nucleotides: TGTGCTAGTGGTTTGGTAGCGGTTGGTCAGCCCCAGCATTTT.

The chain has TRBV29-1 and TRBJ2-5; D is unclear. The CDR3 length is 14 residues. V dropped 8 bases and J dropped 1 base, with 17 bases sitting between them. Per the germline V gene, CDR1 is SQVTM and CDR2 is ANQGSEA. The CDR3 protein is CSNRGLTLQETQYF. The CDR3, as DNA: TGCAGCAACCGTGGGCTAACCCTCCAAGAGACCCAGTACTTC.

In this sample, this clone turned up a few times. This sequence joins TRBV27 and TRBJ1-5; D is unresolved. The CDR3 extends over 13 amino acids. Trimming took 0 bases from V and 6 from J, leaving 6 bases between them. In germline, CDR1 is MNHEY, CDR2 SMNVEV (reference sequence). CDR3 in DNA: TGTGCCAGCAGTTTATCGAGAAGTCAGCCCCAGCATTTT. This gives the protein CASSLSRSQPQHF.

V is TRBV10-3 and J is TRBJ2-1, with D tentatively TRBD2 (6 bases). Germline-derived CDR1 and CDR2 are ENHRY and SYGVKD. Between the trimmed V and J ends, which lost 4 bases and 5 bases, there was a span of 9 bases. The CDR3 sequence is 13 residues long. CDR3 loop: CAISGDFHNEQFF. CDR3 nucleotides: TGTGCCATCAGTGGGGACTTCCACAATGAGCAGTTCTTC.

This clone turned up a few times. This likely came from a read error, as a far larger clone is one base away. The J gene is TRBJ1-5, the V gene TRBV11-1; maybe TRBD1 (6 bases). CDR3 length equals 15 residues. The germline CDR1 and CDR2 sequences are SGHAT and FQDESV (reference sequence). V was pared by 5 bases and J by 7 bases, with 18 bases between. CDR3 residues: CASSQDWGPRQPQHF. The CDR3 coding sequence is TGTGCCAGCAGCCAAGACTGGGGGCCCAGGCAGCCCCAGCATTTT.

The gene calls are TRBV4-3 and TRBJ2-1; 7 bases are a match to TRBD2. Trimming removed 2 bases from V and 5 bases from J; junction bases left unmatched: 18. Germline CDR1 is LGHNA and CDR2 is YSLEER. This CDR3 is 19 amino acids long. The CDR3 bases are TGCGCCAGCAGCCAATCCTCCCGGGACTACCTATTGGGGAACAATGAGCAGTTCTTC. Encoded protein: CASSQSSRDYLLGNNEQFF.

This rearrangement joins TRBV18 to TRBJ2-5; 7 positions agree with TRBD1. CDR1 KGHSH and CDR2 LQKENI come from the germline V gene. The CDR3 runs to 14 residues. The V segment lost 8 bases and the J segment 1 base; nucleotides outside the gene matches: 7. The CDR3 region has the DNA TGTGCCAGCCTACGGGACAGCCTCCAAGAGACCCAGTACTTC. Translated: CASLRDSLQETQYF.

The chain employs TRBV19 and TRBJ2-2, with a weak D call TRBD1 (5 bases). The CDR3 contains 16 residues. The germline V gene has CDR1 LNHDA and CDR2 SQIVND (reference sequence). V lost 4 bases and J 1 base, leaving 13 bases between the germline ends. The CDR3 DNA reads TGTGCCAGTAGTAGGAAGGGGTTAGGGAACACCGGGGAGCTGTTTTTT. It yields the protein CASSRKGLGNTGELFF.

The DNA of the CDR3 is TGTGCCAGTAGCCTCCCGCCCCGGGACAGTTATAGCAATCAGCCCCAGCATTTT. Encoded protein: CASSLPPRDSYSNQPQHF. V usage is TRBV19 and J usage is TRBJ1-5, with 7 bases aligning to TRBD1. The CDR3 consists of 18 residues. Germline trimming cut 6 bases from V and 0 bases from J; bases unmatched to any gene: 14. From germline, CDR1 is LNHDA and CDR2 SQIVND (reference sequence).

The chain recombines TRBV12-5 with TRBJ2-1; a possible D gene is TRBD2 (5 bases). CDR3 size: 15 residues. Looked up from germline, CDR1 is LGHNT and CDR2 is FRNRAP. The V end lost 5 bases, the J end lost 8 bases, and 19 bases lay between the germline ends. CDR3 coding DNA: TGTGCTAGTGGTCCCACTGGGGTGGGAGTCGATGAGCAGTTCTTC. It translates to CASGPTGVGVDEQFF.